This T cell receptor beta chain was recovered during a study of shared clonotypes between healthy human individuals. Germline V lookup: CDR1 MGHRA, CDR2 YSYEKL. The germline V and J ends were trimmed by 4 bases and 4 bases, with 20 bases remaining between them. The CDR3 contains 16 residues. Study-level results: Against clonotypes common to all four donors, non-shared ones had lower generation probabilities.

Generated by immunoSEQ multiplex PCR, the TCRdb table keeps only in-frame clones and is missing some. Of around 1.5 million clones detected, 95% to 99% appear once; the ten largest clones hold around 0.47%. On this clone itself: Its target is unknown.

The J gene is TRBJ2-7, the V gene TRBV4-1, with a weak D call TRBD1 (6 bases). The source of this sequence is a young man in good health. Specimen: naive CD4+ T cells sorted from blood. Subset denoted: CD45RA+ positively selected. In DNA form, the CDR3 reads TGCGCCAGCAGCCCCGAGGGCGACAGGAGGCGGTACGAGCAGTACTTC. It is translated as CASSPEGDRRRYEQYF.